Listed below are T cell receptor beta chains from one sample, sequenced in a study of regulatory T cells in long-lasting Graves disease. TCRdb called the multiplex PCR reads again in MiXCR, with one record for every CDR3 protein. Among around 400,000 distinct CDR3 sequences listed, 15% to 18% were seen once. Here the sequenced sample was peripheral blood mononuclear cells (PBMCs), taken at new diagnosis, from a patient treated with antithyroid drugs. These receptors all stem from a female donor with Graves disease. Both conserved end residues are part of each CDR3. Rows give clone size only sometimes, using once, few, many, or a class for an expanded clone.

clone_size | v_call | cdr3_aa
NA | TRBV29-1 | CSVEGTLAGDRSQETQYF
NA | TRBV7-2 | CASSLRTGAGYTF
NA | TRBV5-6 | CASSPFNQPQHF
many | TRBV6-5 | CASSFGQGGVTEAFF
many | TRBV5-1 | CASSLWGTSTDTQYF
many | TRBV28 | CASSPGAGQLLTF
many | TRBV5-5 | CASSLSTLGGVYGYTF
many | TRBV28 | CASSVTGMRTEAFF
NA | TRBV2 | CASSAGQGNYGYTF
NA | TRBV6-2/TRBV6-3 | CASSFHSNQPQHF
many | TRBV7-8 | CASSQHRGYEQYF
many | TRBV7-9 | CASSLPPGQHNYGYTF
many | TRBV11-1 | CASSTQGDEQYF
many | TRBV28 | CASSPLGLQGQYF
many | TRBV11-2 | CASSSGGNEQFF
few | TRBV11-2 | CASSFQPPSGGDGAHNEQFF